This T cell receptor (beta chain) was sequenced during a study of T cells in Graves' hyperthyroidism and ophthalmopathy (dated by TCRdb to the late 2010s). As for the study more broadly: Peripheral blood samples were taken at the time of initial diagnosis, prior to any treatment. Thyroid tissue and blood T-cell repertoires from roughly six Graves' hyperthyroidism patients were also compared in the study. To identify TCR V-J signatures that set the groups apart, the researchers used a discovery cohort of about a hundred patients, made up of 43 with Graves' ophthalmopathy and 55 to 65 with stable Graves' hyperthyroidism. The paper reports TCR Vbeta CDR3 sequencing of approximately 140 peripheral blood samples: around 45 ophthalmopathy, roughly 80 hyperthyroidism and 17 progressor patients. Once sampling was done, hyperthyroidism patients were given methimazole at a starting dose of 30 mg daily, whereas ophthalmopathy patients were given high-dose intravenous methylprednisolone. Prospective prediction of ophthalmopathy was tested in an independent validation cohort of 18 to 20 hyperthyroidism patients and 15 to 17 patients who later progressed to ophthalmopathy. For training and testing, the 100 or so patients in the discovery cohort were randomly divided in a 7:3 ratio.

A patient counted as having stable Graves' hyperthyroidism if no progression to ophthalmopathy occurred over 18 months of follow-up. The hyperthyroidism patients were between 18 and 65 years old and newly diagnosed, with a disease duration of less than 2 months. Exclusion was applied to patients with uncontrolled infections, other autoimmune diseases, pregnancy or lactation. Clinical symptoms, serum thyroxine and TRAb, thyroid ultrasound, and orbital computed tomography formed the basis for the diagnoses. Ficoll-Paque density gradient centrifugation was used to isolate PBMCs from about 9.4 ml of fresh peripheral blood. Trizol reagent was used to extract total RNA, and RNA quality was then checked on an Agilent 2100 Bioanalyzer. This clonotype was found a few times. No antigen is known for it. Per-base quality was not reported, and no clone a single base away is much larger than it. Broad study findings and their caveats: In validation, the model predicted progression to ophthalmopathy with 60% to 71% sensitivity and roughly 72% specificity, a median of 6.5 months before onset. Sample size was not statistically predetermined, and blinding of investigators to group allocation was not performed. A 13 V-J signature model separated ophthalmopathy from stable hyperthyroidism, with around 88% sensitivity and roughly 82% specificity in cross-validation and 80%/75% in testing. Blood samples also contained most of the expanded thyroid clonotypes (frequency above 0.001), which suggests that blood repertoires may reflect thyroid immune responses.

Amplification of TCR beta CDR3 regions was carried out from RNA transcripts. The TCR CDR3 was subjected to a first round of RT-PCR using the HTBI primer set and the Qiagen OneStep RT-PCR kit. Libraries were constructed in a second round of multiplex PCR, after which size selection and purification were carried out. Sequencing of the libraries was done on an Illumina HiSeq2000 using paired-end 100 bp reads. Per the authors' processing: SOAPnuke was used to process the raw data, throwing out any read that contained adapters or uncalled bases, had a mean Phred below 15, or lacked an exact constant-primer or identifier match. High-quality paired reads were merged with COPE v1.2.5, and unique nucleotide sequences were defined as clonotypes. MiTCR v1.1 was used to align clonotypes to the IMGT TRBV, TRBD and TRBJ reference segments. Only V-J combinations with frequency above 0.0001, covering 99% to 99.2% of repertoires, were analysed. The TCS score was defined as the ratio of F50 (clonal expansion) to E x V (chaos), calculated using BLOSUM62-based TCRdist between CDR3 peptides within each V-J. Welch's t-statistics and random forest reduced around 550 V-J features to 13, which were used in a naive Bayes classifier (R e1071). The public reads were quality trimmed at Q25 with fastp and then assembled into clones with MiXCR by TCRdb, keeping productive beta chains. Entries that share a CDR3 protein sequence are merged under the most common genes and DNA. TCRdb's processing, not the study's, gives the V and J calls here. This sample comprises roughly 750,000 distinct CDR3 sequences, approximately 16% of them detected only once. In total, the top ten clones hold roughly 8% of the sample.

V and J are trimmed by 0 bases and 4 bases, and the gene matches miss 5 bases of the junction. From its cysteine to its phenylalanine, the CDR3 spans 17 amino acids. Only the CDR3 DNA is retained, 51 bases long and in frame from the first base. Based on the germline V gene, the CDR1 and CDR2 sequences are MGHRA and YSYEKL. The rearranged segments are TRBV4-1 and TRBJ1-6, and TRBD1 matches 8 of the central bases. This TCR came from a young man with Graves' hyperthyroidism. Sample: blood. The CDR3 region: CASSQDGNRGYNSPLHF. The DNA sequence is as follows: TGCGCCAGCAGCCAAGATGGAAACAGGGGGTATAATTCACCCCTCCACTTT.